This T cell receptor (beta chain) was found in a study of CD8 T cells in ankylosing spondylitis. From germline, CDR1 is DFQATT and CDR2 SNEGSKA (reference sequence). The J segment lost 6 bases and the V segment lost 5 bases, leaving 19 bases of the junction unmatched. This CDR3 region has 18 residues. Findings of the study overall: Ankylosing spondylitis blood seemed to carry a telltale TCR beta motif made of under ten highly homologous variants. The authors reported significant enrichment of disease-linked clones in matched ankylosing spondylitis synovial fluid.

Quantitative 5'-RACE with molecular barcodes produced the TCR beta libraries. MiXCR, run by TCRdb on the 5' RACE reads, gives a single entry per CDR3 protein. The sample lists over 200,000 distinct CDR3 sequences, roughly a tenth occurring once. This clonotype has a count of ten or more. As yet, its antigen is unknown. V is TRBV20-1 and J is TRBJ2-1; 10 nucleotides align to TRBD2. The sample was blood, either unsorted or a sorted T cell fraction (not recorded which). The source of this sequence is a male donor with ankylosing spondylitis or in good health (not recorded which). CDR3 sequence: CSAPSSSGGDFKRNEQFF. CDR3 in DNA: TGCAGTGCTCCGAGTTCTAGCGGGGGAGATTTCAAACGCAATGAGCAGTTCTTC.